The 26 T cell receptor beta chains presented below share a single source sample, sequenced in a study of T cell responses to AZD1222 COVID-19 vaccine. The table came from immunoSEQ multiplex PCR; TCRdb's copy has only in-frame clones and leaves some out. Of 150,000 to 200,000 clones in the sample, over 85% were seen once. The sequencing here drew on peripheral blood, taken 28 days after the second dose of the MenACWY control vaccine. These receptors originate from an adult who received the MenACWY meningococcal vaccine as a control.

This clone was seen just once. This sequence joins TRBV5-1 and TRBJ1-1; D possibly corresponds to TRBD1 (6 bases). Per the germline V gene, CDR1 is SGHRS and CDR2 is YFSETQ. CDR3 length equals 16 residues. The V and J ends lost 0 bases and 5 bases respectively, with 17 bases between them. The CDR3 spells CASSLAAIGQGTEAFF. CDR3 nucleotides: TGCGCCAGCAGCTTGGCCGCAATAGGTCAGGGGACTGAAGCTTTCTTT.

The chain joins TRBV19 to TRBJ1-2; no reliable D call. There are 13 residues in the CDR3. Between the trimmed V and J ends, which lost 3 bases and 7 bases, there was a span of 12 bases. The germline V gene has CDR1 LNHDA and CDR2 SQIVND (reference sequence). In DNA, the CDR3 is TGTGCCAGTAGTATTTTGACATTATCTGGCTACACCTTC. It is translated as CASSILTLSGYTF.

The rearrangement links TRBV6-5 to TRBJ1-1; D ambiguous. The CDR3 runs 15 residues. Germline V gives CDR1 MNHEY, CDR2 SVGAGI. V was shortened by 1 base and J by 2 bases, with 11 bases between the two germline ends. In DNA, the CDR3 is TGTGCCAGCAGTTACTTGCCGGTACTTAACACTGAAGCTTTCTTT. It translates to CASSYLPVLNTEAFF.

The genes are TRBV5-1 and TRBJ1-1; 8 nucleotides agree with TRBD1. Germline assignment: CDR1 SGHRS and CDR2 YFSETQ. There are 15 residues in the CDR3. V lost 0 bases, J lost 8 bases, and 9 bases stayed unmatched. The CDR3: CASSLAVLTGGEAFF. The DNA for the CDR3 is TGCGCCAGCAGCTTGGCCGTTCTAACAGGGGGGGAAGCTTTCTTT. Complete variable domain (other parts from reference TRBV5-1 and TRBJ1-1): KAGVTQTPRYLIKTRGQQVTLSCSPISGHRSVSWYQQTPGQGLQFLFEYFSETQRNKGNFPGRFSGRQFSNSRSEMNVSTLELGDSALYLCASSLAVLTGGEAFFGQGTRLTVV.

This CDR3 reads CASSLGTSGVREELFF. The CDR3 DNA reads TGTGCCAGCAGCTTAGGAACTAGCGGAGTAAGGGAGGAGCTGTTTTTT. The chain carries TRBV11-3 and TRBJ2-2; 8 nucleotides match TRBD2. V gave up 1 base and J gave up 10 bases; unmatched junction bases: 11. CDR1 and CDR2 (germline): SGHNT, YENEEA. This CDR3 comprises 16 residues.

The V gene is TRBV12-5, the J gene TRBJ1-5; TRBD1 might be the D (5 bases). CDR1 is LGHNT, CDR2 FRNRAP, per germline. This CDR3 comprises 15 residues. V lost 1 base, J lost 3 bases, and 10 bases lay in between. Here the CDR3 reads CASGLEKGPNQPQHF. Here the CDR3 DNA reads TGTGCTAGTGGTTTGGAAAAGGGACCCAATCAGCCCCAGCATTTT.

This rearrangement joins TRBV19 to TRBJ1-2; 8 nucleotides match TRBD1. This CDR3 is 15 amino acids long. Germline loops: CDR1 LNHDA, CDR2 SQIVND (reference sequence). Trimming at V came to 6 bases and at J to 4 bases, leaving 10 bases not matched to a gene. The CDR3 coding sequence is TGTGCCAGTAGCCCCTGGACAGGGCTGGGCTATGGCTACACCTTC. Its translation is CASSPWTGLGYGYTF. Based on the CDR3 plus reference TRBV19 and TRBJ1-2, the full variable domain is DGGITQSPKYLFRKEGQNVTLSCEQNLNHDAMYWYRQDPGQGLRLIYYSQIVNDFQKGDIAEGYSVSREKKESFPLTVTSAQKNPTAFYLCASSPWTGLGYGYTFGSGTRLTVV.

This chain connects TRBV30 to TRBJ1-3, with D uncertain. The CDR3 length is 15 residues. V lost 4 bases and J lost 2, with 15 bases in between. Germline lookup yields CDR1 GTSNPN and CDR2 SVGIG (reference sequence). The DNA for the CDR3 is TGTGCCTGGAACCCTGGGGAGGCTCCTGGAAACACCATATATTTT. Amino acid sequence: CAWNPGEAPGNTIYF.

This rearrangement joins TRBV3-1 (or the pseudogene TRBV3-2) to TRBJ2-7; 10 positions agree with TRBD2. The CDR3 covers 15 residues. With V trimmed by 0 bases and J by 4 bases, 3 bases remained unmatched. Germline CDR1 and CDR2: LGHDT and YNNKEL (reference sequence). The CDR3: CASSQDSSGRYEQYF. As DNA, the CDR3 is TGTGCCAGCAGCCAAGACTCTAGCGGGAGATACGAGCAGTACTTC.

The rearrangement links TRBV2 to TRBJ2-6; the D gene is possibly TRBD2 (6 bases). The CDR3 consists of 18 residues. Germline V gene sequence: CDR1 SNHLY, CDR2 FYNNEI. Trimming left V 6 bases short and J 3 bases short, with 21 bases between. The CDR3 spells CASSPLGGKRDGANVLTF. The CDR3 DNA is TGTGCCAGCAGCCCCCTAGGCGGGAAGAGGGATGGGGCCAACGTCCTGACTTTC. Full variable domain (remainder filled in from reference TRBV2 and TRBJ2-6): EPEVTQTPSHQVTQMGQEVILRCVPISNHLYFYWYRQILGQKVEFLVSFYNNEISEKSEIFDDQFSVERPDGSNFTLKIRSTKLEDSAMYFCASSPLGGKRDGANVLTFGAGSRLTVL.

V gene TRBV5-1 combines with J gene TRBJ1-4, with D unresolved. The CDR3 runs 15 residues. Trimming pared 3 bases from V and 7 bases from J, leaving 16 bases between. CDR1 is SGHRS, CDR2 YFSETQ, per germline. As DNA, the CDR3 is TGCGCCAGCAGCTCAATGACCTCCCGGGCTGAAAAACTGTTTTTT. Its protein product is CASSSMTSRAEKLFF.

The V call is TRBV2, the J call TRBJ2-1, with 7 bases matching TRBD1. Germline V gene lookup returns CDR1 SNHLY and CDR2 FYNNEI. CDR3 length: 14 residues. V shed 8 bases, J shed 5 bases, and the junction held 9 bases outside the gene matches. CDR3 region: CASRRDRTDNEQFF. The DNA for the CDR3 is TGTGCCAGCCGCAGGGACAGAACAGACAATGAGCAGTTCTTC.

This clone was seen only a few times. CDR3 amino acids: CASSNGNQPQHF. The CDR3 DNA reads TGTGCCAGTTCAAACGGCAATCAGCCCCAGCATTTT. This chain uses TRBV9 with TRBJ1-5, with D unresolved. Germline-derived CDR1 and CDR2 are SGDLS and YYNGEE. Trimming removed 8 bases from V and 2 bases from J, with 8 bases in between. The CDR3 runs to 12 residues.

The chain links TRBV4-1 to TRBJ2-7, with D tentatively TRBD2 (5 bases). The V gene lost 1 base and the J gene lost 10 bases, with 14 bases spanning the gap. CDR1 is MGHRA and CDR2 is YSYEKL in the germline V gene. The CDR3 loop spans 13 amino acids. The CDR3 DNA follows: TGCGCCAGCAGCCAAGGGGCCGGGGAGTTCCAGTACTTC. Protein product: CASSQGAGEFQYF.

This chain uses TRBV10-1 with TRBJ2-7, with D unresolved. V was pared by 7 bases and J by 0 bases, with 7 bases between. The length of the CDR3 is 12 residues. Germline lookup yields CDR1 WNHNN and CDR2 SYGVQD (reference sequence). The CDR3 nucleotides are TGCGCCAGCATCCGTACCTCCTACGAGCAGTACTTC. It codes for CASIRTSYEQYF.

J is TRBJ2-7 and V is TRBV25-1, with 8 bases lining up with TRBD2. The germline V gene has CDR1 MGHDK and CDR2 SYGVNS. V dropped 0 bases and J dropped 1; count of bases not matched to a gene: 5. This CDR3 spans 16 amino acids. CDR3 residues: CASSEYSTGGSYEQYF. The CDR3 nucleotides read TGTGCCAGCAGTGAATACTCTACGGGAGGGTCCTACGAGCAGTACTTC.

The chain carries TRBV11-2 and TRBJ2-2; 9 nucleotides agree with TRBD1. Trimming at V came to 3 bases and at J to 4 bases, leaving 6 bases not matched to a gene. The CDR3 spans 16 residues. Per the germline V gene, CDR1 is SGHAT and CDR2 is FQNNGV. Written as DNA, the CDR3 is TGTGCCAGCAGCTTTAGGACAGGGGCATTCACCGGGGAGCTGTTTTTT. Protein: CASSFRTGAFTGELFF.

CDR3 sequence (DNA): TGTGCCACCAGTATGGGAGTCCTAAGCGAGCAGTACTTC. Translating it yields CATSMGVLSEQYF. The chain employs TRBV24-1 and TRBJ2-7; a possible D gene is TRBD2 (5 bases). CDR1 and CDR2 (germline): KGHDR, SFDVKD. CDR3 length: 13 residues. V dropped 6 bases and J dropped 6 bases, with 14 bases sitting between them.

The J gene is TRBJ1-2, the V gene TRBV12-5; maybe TRBD1 (5 bases). Germline lookup yields CDR1 LGHNT and CDR2 FRNRAP. V lost 5 bases and J lost 13, with 14 bases in between. This CDR3 is 11 amino acids long. In nucleotides, the CDR3 is TGTGCTAGTGGTCCCGATGCGGGGCTCACCTTC. Translating it yields CASGPDAGLTF. Together with reference TRBV12-5 and TRBJ1-2, the CDR3 gives the full variable domain: DARVTQTPRHKVTEMGQEVTMRCQPILGHNTVFWYRQTMMQGLELLAYFRNRAPLDDSGMPKDRFSAEMPDATLATLKIQPSEPRDSAVYFCASGPDAGLTFGSGTRLTVV.

Of note for this clone: A junction end diverges from the germline sequence, so it may reflect a read error. This sequence joins TRBV19 and TRBJ1-5, with TRBD1 matching 9 bases. In germline, CDR1 is LNHDA, CDR2 SQIVND (reference sequence). CDR3 length: 16 residues. The CDR3 loop reads CASSANRGLSDQPQHF. The CDR3 DNA reads TGTGCCAGTAGCGCCAACAGGGGGCTTAGCGATCAGCCCCAGCATTTT.

V usage is TRBV5-4 and J usage is TRBJ2-2; 14 bases line up with TRBD2. The CDR3 loop spans 17 amino acids. Germline V gives CDR1 SGHNT, CDR2 YYREEE (reference sequence). V lost 4 bases, J lost 6 bases, and 8 bases stayed unmatched. The CDR3 bases are TGTGCCAGCAGCCCCGGGACTAGCGGGAGAGGGGCCGGGGAGCTGTTTTTT. This gives the protein CASSPGTSGRGAGELFF.

The chain recombines TRBV29-1 with TRBJ2-7; perhaps TRBD2 as D (6 bases). CDR3 length equals 14 residues. V lost 6 bases to trimming and J lost 6 bases, with 21 bases between them. CDR1 and CDR2 (germline): SQVTM, ANQGSEA. This CDR3 reads CSVKGQDLGGEQYF. Here the CDR3 DNA reads TGCAGCGTCAAGGGGCAGGACTTGGGGGGCGAGCAGTACTTC.

The chain has TRBV7-2 and TRBJ1-2; D gene unclear. V lost 5 bases, J lost 7 bases, and 14 bases lay in between. Germline V gene data show CDR1 as SGHTA and CDR2 as FQGNSA. The CDR3 runs 13 residues. CDR3 protein: CASSPQTPFGYTF. CDR3 in DNA: TGTGCCAGCAGCCCCCAGACGCCGTTTGGCTACACCTTC.

The J gene is TRBJ1-1, the V gene TRBV14; no clear D. V was trimmed by 4 bases and J by 3 bases, leaving 12 bases between them. The germline CDR1 and CDR2 sequences are SGHDN and FVKESK. The CDR3 is made up of 14 amino acids. The CDR3 region has the DNA TGTGCCAGCAGCCGTCGGCAGCGGGACACTGAAGCTTTCTTT. Translated, it gives CASSRRQRDTEAFF.

The chain couples TRBV18 to TRBJ2-2; 8 nucleotides align to TRBD1. V shed 2 bases and J 6 bases; nucleotides not matched to a gene: 11. CDR1 and CDR2 (germline): KGHSH, LQKENI. The length of the CDR3 is 17 residues. CDR3 bases: TGTGCCAGCTCACCAAATCAGGGGGCCCTGAGCCCCGGGGAGCTGTTTTTT. Translation: CASSPNQGALSPGELFF.

The rearrangement joins TRBV12-3 or TRBV12-4 to TRBJ1-1, with D uncertain. V was trimmed by 5 bases and J by 0 bases, leaving 7 bases between them. This CDR3 comprises 13 residues. CDR3 protein: CASSNRVNTEAFF. CDR3 bases: TGTGCCAGCAGTAATCGGGTGAACACTGAAGCTTTCTTT.